Each of the 22 T cell receptor beta chains below was sequenced from the same sample in a study of post-analysis software for immune sequencing data. Whole-study findings and limits: Controls had lower frequencies than patients of about 5 TRBV segments, which included TRBV5-6, TRBV5-1 and TRBV20-1.

These receptors are not linked to any known antigen. Incorporated into the TCR beta cDNA libraries were unique molecular identifiers, which served to reduce PCR and sequencing biases. MiXCR, applied by TCRdb to the PCR reads, yields one record per CDR3 protein. In the table there are about 260,000 distinct CDR3 sequences, 30% to 45% of which are singletons. The sequenced sample consisted of blood. The receptors stem from a girl aged 10 to 17 with multiple sclerosis.

This clonotype has a handful of counts. The genes are TRBV10-3 and TRBJ2-7; D may be TRBD1 (6 bases). Germline values: CDR1 ENHRY, CDR2 SYGVKD. Between the trimmed V and J ends, which lost 4 bases and 2 bases, there was a span of 12 bases. The CDR3 totals 14 residues. CDR3 loop: CAISGTGQTYEQYF. The CDR3 bases are TGTGCCATCAGTGGGACGGGACAAACCTACGAGCAGTACTTC.

This chain connects TRBV6-1 to TRBJ1-1; tentative D call: TRBD1 (5 bases). The CDR3 totals 13 residues. Between the trimmed V and J ends, which lost 0 bases and 4 bases, there was a span of 6 bases. Looked up from germline, CDR1 is MNHNS and CDR2 is SASEGT. CDR3: CASSEAGGTEAFF. The CDR3 DNA reads as TGTGCCAGCAGTGAAGCGGGGGGCACTGAAGCTTTCTTT.

The CDR3 nucleotides are TGTGCCAGCAGTGAACAGGGGGCAGATACGCAGTATTTT. As protein: CASSEQGADTQYF. This chain connects TRBV6-1 to TRBJ2-3; 7 bases line up with TRBD1. The CDR3 runs to 13 residues. After removal of 2 bases from V and 4 bases from J, the junction contained 0 bases not matched to a gene. CDR1 MNHNS and CDR2 SASEGT come from the germline V gene.

The chain has TRBV5-6 and TRBJ2-5, with D perhaps being TRBD1 or TRBD2 (5 bases each). This CDR3 has 15 residues. The ends were cut back, 4 bases at V and 4 bases at J, with 17 bases in the middle. Germline V gene sequence: CDR1 SGHDT, CDR2 YYEEEE. The CDR3 coding sequence is TGTGCCAGCAGCCGCCCCGGGACCGTGGGAGAGACCCAGTACTTC. Its protein is CASSRPGTVGETQYF.

This clonotype occurred a few times. A read error may explain this, as a much larger clone is one base away. V gene TRBV28 combines with J gene TRBJ2-7; no clear D. The length of the CDR3 is 13 residues. The V gene lost 6 bases and the J gene lost 12 bases, with 21 bases spanning the gap. Germline CDR1 is MDHEN and CDR2 is SYDVKM. This CDR3 reads CASRANSQETPYF. CDR3 bases: TGTGCCAGCAGGGCGAACTCTCAAGAGACCCCGTACTTC.

Ten or more counts support this clonotype. The genes are TRBV4-1 and TRBJ1-2; maybe TRBD1 (5 bases). This CDR3 is 15 amino acids long. V was trimmed by 4 bases and J by 7 bases, leaving 19 bases between them. The germline CDR1 and CDR2 sequences are MGHRA and YSYEKL. As DNA, the CDR3 is TGCGCCAGCAGCCCCCACTTGGGACTTAACCTTGGCTACACCTTC. This codes for CASSPHLGLNLGYTF.

As concerns this clonotype: A much larger clone differs by one base, so this may be a read error. Here the CDR3 DNA reads TGTGCCAGCAGCCAAGAGCGAGGGAGGGACGACTACACCTTC. Amino acid sequence: CASSQERGRDDYTF. V is TRBV3-1 and J is TRBJ1-2, with TRBD1 as a possible D gene (5 bases). In germline, CDR1 is LGHDT, CDR2 YNNKEL (reference sequence). V shed 0 bases and J shed 10 bases, with 15 bases lying between them. The CDR3 has 14 residues.

With respect to this clonotype: This may come from a read error, since a much larger clone is one base off. V and J are TRBV7-3 and TRBJ2-5; D gene ambiguous. V lost 0 bases, J lost 11 bases, and 13 bases lay in between. CDR1 is SGHTA, CDR2 FQGTGA, per germline. The CDR3 covers 13 residues. The CDR3 DNA reads as TGTGCCAGCAGCTTAACTCGAAACAATGAGCAGTACTTC. Translated: CASSLTRNNEQYF. Full variable domain (rest looked up from reference TRBV7-3 and TRBJ2-5): GAGVSQTPSNKVTEKGKYVELRCDPISGHTALYWYRQSLGQGPEFLIYFQGTGAADDSGLPNDRFFAVRPEGSVSTLKIQRTERGDSAVYLCASSLTRNNEQYFGPGTRLLVL.

The chain joins TRBV13 to TRBJ1-1; tentatively, D is TRBD1 (6 bases). This CDR3 has 15 amino acids. Germline V gene sequence: CDR1 PRHDT, CDR2 FYEKMQ (reference sequence). V shed 2 bases and J shed 1 base, with 11 bases lying between them. The CDR3 DNA reads as TGTGCCAGCAGCTTAAGGGACACTCGGAACACTGAAGCTTTCTTT. Protein sequence: CASSLRDTRNTEAFF.

This clonotype was seen a handful of times. This chain connects TRBV5-1 to TRBJ1-4; no definite D call. The germline V gene has CDR1 SGHRS and CDR2 YFSETQ. The CDR3 loop spans 14 amino acids. Trimming took 1 base from V and 0 from J, leaving 4 bases between them. The CDR3, as DNA: TGCGCCAGCAGCTTGTCTACAACTAATGAAAAACTGTTTTTT. It encodes CASSLSTTNEKLFF.

In its sample, this clonotype was seen a few times. The chain uses TRBV28 and TRBJ1-1; D uncertain. The CDR3 spans 15 residues. Germline assignment: CDR1 MDHEN and CDR2 SYDVKM. V shed 6 bases and J shed 2 bases, with 16 bases lying between them. The CDR3 spells CASSRHSLVNTEAFF. CDR3 bases: TGTGCCAGCAGCCGGCACTCATTGGTCAACACTGAAGCTTTCTTT.

The chain couples TRBV9 to TRBJ2-1; D may be TRBD1 (6 bases). The germline CDR1 and CDR2 sequences are SGDLS and YYNGEE. CDR3 length equals 14 residues. V was trimmed by 0 bases and J by 6 bases, leaving 10 bases between them. The CDR3 is CASSVVAGVNEQFF. CDR3 sequence (DNA): TGTGCCAGCAGCGTAGTGGCAGGGGTCAATGAGCAGTTCTTC.

The sample holds a few counts of this clonotype. V and J are TRBV12-3 or TRBV12-4 and TRBJ1-6, with D uncertain. V was shortened by 8 bases and J by 9 bases, with 20 bases between the two germline ends. This CDR3 is 15 amino acids long. The CDR3 DNA reads TGTGCCAGCTCGCTGGGCCTGACGAGCTCTTCACCCCTCCACTTT. As protein: CASSLGLTSSSPLHF.

This clonotype was seen at least ten times. For the CDR3, the DNA is TGTGCCAGCAGGACGATAGCGGGAGGCTACGAGCAGTACTTC. Its translation is CASRTIAGGYEQYF. The chain carries TRBV2 and TRBJ2-7; 10 nucleotides agree with TRBD2. After removal of 6 bases from V and 3 bases from J, the junction contained 5 bases not matched to a gene. In germline, CDR1 is SNHLY, CDR2 FYNNEI. The CDR3 consists of 14 residues.

About this clonotype itself: At one boundary the junction diverges from the germline segment, which might be a read error. This chain links TRBV6-1 with TRBJ2-5; no firm D call. Germline CDR1 MNHNS, CDR2 SASEGT. The CDR3 extends over 14 amino acids. CDR3 DNA sequence: TGTGCCAGCTGTGAATCGGGCTCAAGGGAGACCCAGTACTTC. As protein: CASCESGSRETQYF.

This clonotype has a handful of counts. The V gene is TRBV21-1, the J gene TRBJ2-7; TRBD1 is taken as the D call from the table, unchecked against the DNA. TRBV21-1 is reported as a pseudogene. The CDR3 contains 16 residues. CDR3 in amino acids: CASSRDRTGSSTEQYF. CDR3 nucleotide sequence: TGTGCCAGCAGCAGAGACCGGACAGGGTCCTCTACCGAGCAGTACTTC.

This clonotype was seen a few times. This chain joins TRBV5-1 and TRBJ1-1, with D uncertain. V shed 4 bases and J shed 1 base, with 20 bases lying between them. CDR1 SGHRS and CDR2 YFSETQ come from the germline V gene. The CDR3 extends over 17 amino acids. This chain's CDR3 is CASSLKGVGFGNTEAFF. CDR3 nucleotide sequence: TGCGCCAGCAGCCTTAAAGGCGTGGGCTTTGGGAACACTGAAGCTTTCTTT.

This clonotype was seen repeatedly, ten times or more. This chain joins TRBV10-2 and TRBJ2-7, with D possibly called TRBD1 or TRBD2 (5 bases each). Germline V gives CDR1 WSHSY, CDR2 SAAADI. CDR3 length equals 17 residues. V was clipped by 6 bases and J by 4 bases, with 25 bases between them. In DNA form, the CDR3 reads TGCGCCAGCAGCCTAAACAAACCGGGACCAGGGACGTACGAGCAGTACTTC. It encodes CASSLNKPGPGTYEQYF.

The sample holds many counts of this clonotype. One junction end does not reproduce the germline sequence, and a read error may be involved. The V call is TRBV5-4, the J call TRBJ2-1; possibly TRBD2 for D (6 bases). There are 15 residues in the CDR3. Germline CDR1 is SGHNT and CDR2 is YYREEE (reference sequence). For the CDR3, the DNA is TGCGCCAGCAGCCTGGGGGGAGGCAGCTACAATGAGCAGTTCTTC. It translates to CASSLGGGSYNEQFF.

As to this clonotype: A much larger clone differs from this one at a single base, so this may be a read error. V is TRBV6-1 and J is TRBJ1-6; no clear D. This CDR3 comprises 11 residues. The germline V gene encodes CDR1 MNHNS and CDR2 SASEGT. The CDR3 spells CASNECSPLHF. CDR3 bases: TGTGCCAGCAATGAATGTTCACCCCTCCACTTT.

This clonotype has at least ten counts. The chain links TRBV6-2 or TRBV6-3 to TRBJ2-3; TRBD2 is a possible D gene (6 bases). Germline CDR1 is MNHEY and CDR2 is SVGEGT. With 0 bases removed from V and 5 bases from J, the gap between germline ends came to 12 bases. The CDR3 covers 15 residues. CDR3 coding DNA: TGTGCCAGCAGTTACTCGGACCTGGGAGGAGATACGCAGTATTTT. Residues: CASSYSDLGGDTQYF.

The rearrangement links TRBV19 to TRBJ1-1; D not resolved. V was cut by 1 base and J by 7 bases, with 16 bases left in between. The germline CDR1 and CDR2 sequences are LNHDA and SQIVND (reference sequence). The CDR3 extends over 15 amino acids. The CDR3 DNA follows: TGTGCCAGTAGTATAGCCCACACGCAACCGGGTGAAGCTTTCTTT. Amino acid sequence: CASSIAHTQPGEAFF.